A single sample is the source of the 29 T cell receptor beta chains below, sequenced in a study of blood T cell repertoires in COVID-19. Assay: immunoSEQ multiplex PCR; the TCRdb copy retains only in-frame clones and omits some. Counted here are about 130,000 clones, over 80% occurring once; the ten biggest clones make up 2% to 2.5%. The sequenced sample was peripheral blood. The receptors were sampled from a man in his fifties or sixties with active COVID-19.

The genes are TRBV15 and TRBJ2-7, with a weak D call TRBD2 (5 bases). Trimming removed 4 bases at V and 5 bases at J, with 9 bases between. Germline CDR1 is LNHNV and CDR2 is YYDKDF (reference sequence). The CDR3 consists of 12 residues. CDR3 DNA: TGTGCCACCAGCACCGGGAACGACGAGCAGTACTTC. It specifies CATSTGNDEQYF.

The rearrangement uses TRBV2 and TRBJ2-5, with D possibly being TRBD2 (7 bases). Germline CDR1 SNHLY, CDR2 FYNNEI. This CDR3 is built from 13 residues. Trimming removed 7 bases from V and 6 bases from J, with 15 bases in between. The CDR3 sequence is CASTQGGGKTQYF. The CDR3 DNA is TGTGCCAGCACCCAAGGGGGGGGGAAGACCCAGTACTTC.

J is TRBJ1-3 and V is TRBV6-6; no clear D. The CDR3 spans 15 residues. Trimming shortened V by 5 bases and J by 0 bases, and 11 bases separated the two germline ends. In germline, CDR1 is MNHNY, CDR2 SVGAGI (reference sequence). CDR3 nucleotides: TGTGCCAGCAGTCCTCGTGCGTCCTCTGGAAACACCATATATTTT. Amino acid sequence: CASSPRASSGNTIYF.

This clone was detected a few times. This chain joins TRBV4-1 and TRBJ2-5; 7 nucleotides align to TRBD1. CDR1 MGHRA and CDR2 YSYEKL come from the germline V gene. This CDR3 contains 20 residues. The V gene end was trimmed by 0 bases and the J gene end by 7 bases; junction bases not matched to a gene: 23. The CDR3 bases are TGCGCCAGCAGCCAAGAAATGGTGGTTCCAGAAAACAGGGGTGACGGGACCCAGTACTTC. This gives the protein CASSQEMVVPENRGDGTQYF.

This clone turned up a few times. This chain links TRBV5-6 with TRBJ2-7, with D perhaps matching TRBD1 (6 bases). Per the germline V gene, CDR1 is SGHDT and CDR2 is YYEEEE. CDR3 length equals 14 residues. Trimming removed 6 bases at V and 6 bases at J, with 19 bases between. CDR3 loop: CASTPAAGAGEQYF. The DNA for the CDR3 is TGTGCCAGCACCCCGGCCGCAGGGGCGGGCGAGCAGTACTTC.

This chain uses TRBV6-5 with TRBJ1-4, with D perhaps matching TRBD1 (5 bases). CDR1 is MNHEY and CDR2 is SVGAGI in the germline V gene. The CDR3 sequence is 15 residues long. V was cut by 7 bases and J by 0 bases, with 12 bases left in between. This CDR3 reads CASKGPGTTNEKLFF. The CDR3 region has the DNA TGTGCCAGCAAAGGCCCAGGGACAACTAATGAAAAACTGTTTTTT.

The rearrangement links TRBV7-9 to TRBJ1-2; no definite D call. Germline V gives CDR1 SEHNR, CDR2 FQNEAQ (reference sequence). The CDR3 consists of 14 residues. V was shortened by 10 bases and J by 0 bases, with 15 bases between the two germline ends. CDR3 DNA: TGTGCCACACACTTCTCGGGAACTAACTATGGCTACACCTTC. Its protein is CATHFSGTNYGYTF.

This clone came up once. The chain is built from TRBV11-3 and TRBJ2-1, with 8 bases that match TRBD1. CDR3 length: 15 amino acids. V shed 4 bases, J shed 6 bases, and the junction held 8 bases outside the gene matches. Germline assignment: CDR1 SGHNT and CDR2 YENEEA. CDR3 coding DNA: TGTGCCAGCAGCTCCGGACAGGGTTTGATCAATGAGCAGTTCTTC. This gives the protein CASSSGQGLINEQFF.

The CDR3 nucleotides are TGTGCCAGCAGCTTAGGGCGGGGCCCAACGGAAAAACTGTTTTTT. This translates into CASSLGRGPTEKLFF. The chain joins TRBV7-9 to TRBJ1-4; possibly TRBD1 for D (5 bases). The ends were cut back, 1 base at V and 8 bases at J, with 14 bases in the middle. Germline values: CDR1 SEHNR, CDR2 FQNEAQ (reference sequence). This CDR3 has 15 residues.

The genes are TRBV5-6 and TRBJ2-7, with 9 bases lining up with TRBD2. There are 15 residues in the CDR3. Germline V lookup: CDR1 SGHDT, CDR2 YYEEEE. J lost 6 bases, V lost 4 bases, and 11 bases had no gene match. CDR3 amino acids: CASSIGGLAGSEQYF. The DNA for the CDR3 is TGTGCCAGCAGCATTGGAGGTCTAGCGGGGTCCGAGCAGTACTTC.

The J gene is TRBJ1-1, the V gene TRBV7-6; D gene ambiguous. From germline, CDR1 is SGHVS and CDR2 FNYEAQ. The V gene lost 4 bases and the J gene lost 0 bases, with 12 bases spanning the gap. CDR3 length: 15 amino acids. The CDR3 region has the DNA TGTGCCAGCAGCTCCACGGGAGGAGTGAACACTGAAGCTTTCTTT. This encodes CASSSTGGVNTEAFF.

The chain joins TRBV5-4 to TRBJ2-3; D may be TRBD2 (6 bases). CDR1 is SGHNT and CDR2 is YYREEE in the germline V gene (reference sequence). Trimming removed 3 bases from V and 1 base from J, with 15 bases in between. The CDR3 length is 16 residues. The CDR3 DNA sequence: TGTGCCAGCAGCTCAGGAGGGCAGTTTGGCACAGATACGCAGTATTTT. It specifies CASSSGGQFGTDTQYF.

In this sample, this clone turned up once. This sequence joins TRBV3-1 (or the pseudogene TRBV3-2) and TRBJ2-3; 8 nucleotides match TRBD2. V dropped 1 base and J dropped 5; count of bases not matched to a gene: 2. The V gene's germline CDR1 is LGHDT and CDR2 YNNKEL (reference sequence). This CDR3 has 14 amino acids. DNA for the CDR3: TGTGCCAGCAGCCAAGGGACTAGCCAAGATACGCAGTATTTT. Its protein is CASSQGTSQDTQYF.

This clone came up a few times. The chain links TRBV7-9 to TRBJ1-6; TRBD1 is a possible D gene (5 bases). Per germline, CDR1 SEHNR and CDR2 FQNEAQ (reference sequence). The CDR3 length is 15 residues. V lost 5 bases and J 8 bases, leaving 16 bases between the germline ends. CDR3 amino acids: CASSPRGGLDSPLHF. The CDR3 bases are TGTGCCAGCAGCCCTCGGGGGGGTTTAGATTCACCCCTCCACTTT. Variable domain in full (rest from reference TRBV7-9 and TRBJ1-6): DTGVSQNPRHKITKRGQNVTFRCDPISEHNRLYWYRQTLGQGPEFLTYFQNEAQLEKSRLLSDRFSAERPKGSFSTLEIQRTEQGDSAMYLCASSPRGGLDSPLHFGNGTRLTVT.

The chain combines TRBV12-5 with TRBJ2-2, with TRBD2 matching over 7 bases. This CDR3 region has 14 residues. Germline CDR1 reads LGHNT; CDR2 reads FRNRAP. V lost 7 bases to trimming and J lost 5 bases; unmatched junction nucleotides: 7. DNA for the CDR3: TGTGCTAGTGATACGGGGGGAATAACCGGGGAGCTGTTTTTT. Protein: CASDTGGITGELFF.

The genes are TRBV4-1 and TRBJ2-1, with D perhaps TRBD2 (6 bases). The germline gives CDR1 MGHRA, CDR2 YSYEKL. The CDR3 covers 16 residues. V shed 0 bases and J shed 0 bases, with 9 bases lying between them. CDR3 DNA sequence: TGCGCCAGCAGCCAAGATGCGGGGAGCTCCTACAATGAGCAGTTCTTC. This translates into CASSQDAGSSYNEQFF.

The V call is TRBV5-6, the J call TRBJ1-2; 7 positions agree with TRBD1. With 4 bases clipped from V and 5 bases from J, the junction kept 14 bases outside the gene matches. Germline CDR1 SGHDT, CDR2 YYEEEE. The CDR3 contains 16 residues. The CDR3 reads CASSLGRQGSWYGYTF. In DNA form, the CDR3 reads TGTGCCAGCAGCCTGGGGCGACAGGGAAGTTGGTATGGCTACACCTTC.

The chain employs TRBV19 and TRBJ1-1, with 8 bases matching TRBD1. Trimming removed 8 bases from V and 1 base from J; junction bases left unmatched: 9. This CDR3 spans 15 amino acids. Per germline, CDR1 LNHDA and CDR2 SQIVND (reference sequence). Here the CDR3 reads CASHGQGGRNTEAFF. CDR3 bases: TGTGCCAGTCATGGACAGGGAGGGAGGAACACTGAAGCTTTCTTT. The whole variable domain, filled in from reference TRBV19 and TRBJ1-1, reads DGGITQSPKYLFRKEGQNVTLSCEQNLNHDAMYWYRQDPGQGLRLIYYSQIVNDFQKGDIAEGYSVSREKKESFPLTVTSAQKNPTAFYLCASHGQGGRNTEAFFGQGTRLTVV.

This clone was detected only once. This chain connects TRBV10-1 to TRBJ1-2; TRBD1 is a possible D gene (6 bases). This CDR3 spans 12 amino acids. CDR1 is WNHNN, CDR2 SYGVQD, per germline (reference sequence). Trimming cost V 4 bases and J 7 bases, with 10 bases left between them. CDR3 nucleotide sequence: TGCGCCAGCAGTGGGCGAGGGGGTGGCTACACCTTC. Its translation is CASSGRGGGYTF.

The chain links TRBV5-6 to TRBJ1-1; D uncertain. Trimming cost V 3 bases and J 3 bases, with 15 bases left between them. Germline assignment: CDR1 SGHDT and CDR2 YYEEEE. The CDR3 is 15 residues long. DNA for the CDR3: TGTGCCAGCAGCTCGCAAAGGATGGGCTACACTGAAGCTTTCTTT. Translating gives CASSSQRMGYTEAFF. Looking up the rest from reference TRBV5-6 and TRBJ1-1 gives the full variable domain: DAGVTQSPTHLIKTRGQQVTLRCSPKSGHDTVSWYQQALGQGPQFIFQYYEEEERQRGNFPDRFSGHQFPNYSSELNVNALLLGDSALYLCASSSQRMGYTEAFFGQGTRLTVV.

The J gene is TRBJ2-7, the V gene TRBV27; possibly TRBD1 for D (6 bases). V gave up 6 bases and J gave up 6 bases, with 18 bases separating them. Germline loops: CDR1 MNHEY, CDR2 SMNVEV (reference sequence). CDR3 length: 14 residues. The CDR3 loop reads CASRRTERGGEQYF. The CDR3 region has the DNA TGTGCCAGCAGACGGACGGAACGAGGGGGCGAGCAGTACTTC.

V and J are TRBV5-1 and TRBJ2-1; 13 bases line up with TRBD2. V lost 2 bases to trimming and J lost 8 bases; unmatched junction nucleotides: 4. Germline values: CDR1 SGHRS, CDR2 YFSETQ. This CDR3 comprises 15 residues. The CDR3 spells CASSFGLAGVYEQFF. DNA of the CDR3: TGCGCCAGCAGCTTCGGACTAGCGGGGGTCTATGAGCAGTTCTTC.

V is TRBV5-4 and J is TRBJ2-5, with 7 bases that match TRBD1. Trimming at V came to 5 bases and at J to 1 base, leaving 11 bases not matched to a gene. Germline V gives CDR1 SGHNT, CDR2 YYREEE (reference sequence). CDR3 length: 16 amino acids. The CDR3 loop is CASSSPGQRFQETQYF. Written as DNA, the CDR3 is TGTGCCAGCAGTTCACCGGGACAGAGATTCCAAGAGACCCAGTACTTC.

The V gene is TRBV11-2, the J gene TRBJ2-7; D possibly corresponds to TRBD1 (5 bases). Germline lookup yields CDR1 SGHAT and CDR2 FQNNGV. The CDR3 loop spans 13 amino acids. Trimming cost V 1 base and J 4 bases, with 8 bases left between them. CDR3: CASSLVTGYEQYF. The CDR3 DNA sequence: TGTGCCAGCAGCTTAGTTACAGGATACGAGCAGTACTTC.

The chain combines TRBV19 with TRBJ2-3; D is unclear. CDR3 length equals 12 residues. CDR1 is LNHDA, CDR2 SQIVND, per germline (reference sequence). Trimming pared 8 bases from V and 2 bases from J, leaving 8 bases between. This CDR3 reads CASSGDTDTQYF. For the CDR3, the DNA is TGTGCCAGTTCCGGAGACACAGATACGCAGTATTTT. Full variable domain (outside the CDR3, taken from reference TRBV19 and TRBJ2-3): DGGITQSPKYLFRKEGQNVTLSCEQNLNHDAMYWYRQDPGQGLRLIYYSQIVNDFQKGDIAEGYSVSREKKESFPLTVTSAQKNPTAFYLCASSGDTDTQYFGPGTRLTVL.

The chain employs TRBV6-6 and TRBJ2-7; TRBD1 might be the D (6 bases). This CDR3 contains 14 residues. Deletions cut 5 bases from V and 6 bases from J, with 17 bases between. CDR1 and CDR2 (germline): MNHNY, SVGAGI (reference sequence). CDR3 sequence reads: CASSPTGTSGEQYF. CDR3 nucleotide sequence: TGTGCCAGCAGTCCCACTGGGACATCCGGCGAGCAGTACTTC.

This chain joins TRBV11-2 and TRBJ1-6; 7 nucleotides align to TRBD1. With 4 bases clipped from V and 8 bases from J, the junction kept 8 bases outside the gene matches. Germline V CDR1 and CDR2: SGHAT, FQNNGV. This CDR3 contains 15 residues. CDR3 nucleotide sequence: TGTGCCAGCAGCTCTTTACAGGGGCGGGATTCACCCCTCCACTTT. Its protein is CASSSLQGRDSPLHF.

This chain connects TRBV5-5 to TRBJ2-3; a possible D gene is TRBD1 (6 bases). There are 14 residues in the CDR3. Trimming pared 4 bases from V and 2 bases from J, leaving 11 bases between. Germline V gene lookup returns CDR1 SGHKS and CDR2 YYEKEE (reference sequence). CDR3 coding DNA: TGTGCCAGCAGCCCCGGACAGATCACAGATACGCAGTATTTT. The encoded protein is CASSPGQITDTQYF.

V and J are TRBV6-5 and TRBJ1-1, with D tentatively TRBD1 (5 bases). Trimming pared 5 bases from V and 0 bases from J, leaving 16 bases between. The CDR3 spans 16 residues. The germline gives CDR1 MNHEY, CDR2 SVGAGI. The CDR3 spells CASSNWGGTVNTEAFF. CDR3 DNA sequence: TGTGCCAGCAGTAACTGGGGAGGGACGGTGAACACTGAAGCTTTCTTT.